This T cell receptor (beta chain) is drawn from a study of cytomegalovirus exposure and HLA in healthy donors. Germline V gene data show CDR1 as MNHNS and CDR2 as SASEGT. This CDR3 has 15 residues. The trim removed 4 bases at V and 5 bases at J, leaving 5 bases unmatched. Assay: immunoSEQ multiplex PCR; the TCRdb copy retains only in-frame clones and omits some. The sample has 95,000 to 150,000 clones, roughly 89% seen once. The source material was PBMCs. This sequence joins TRBV6-1 and TRBJ1-4, with TRBD1 identical over 9 bases. This receptor was identified in a woman aged 18-29 years in good health and CMV-seronegative. The CDR3 DNA is TGTGCCAGCAGTGTCCGGGACAGGGTGAATGAAAAACTGTTTTTT. Residues: CASSVRDRVNEKLFF.